This TCR beta chain was documented in a study of blood T cell repertoires in COVID-19. Study at large: The United States, Italy and Spain supplied acute and convalescent COVID-19 samples.

Per the study methods: The authors estimated nucleated cell counts from reference gene primer amplification. TCRdb keeps only in-frame clones here, not all; method: immunoSEQ multiplex PCR. For V, J and clone size, that table is used; D and trimming come from the DNA. The sample shows over 120,000 clones, about 88% of them seen only once. The CDR3 sequence is 16 residues long. V lost 6 bases to trimming and J lost 0 bases, with 14 bases between them. Germline CDR1 reads MNHEY; CDR2 reads SMNVEV (reference sequence). The TCR comes from a human donor with acute or convalescent COVID-19. The donor label of this sample is uncertain. Specimen: peripheral blood. This chain joins TRBV27 and TRBJ2-2; D is perhaps TRBD1 (6 bases). The CDR3 loop is CASRGRTDSNTGELFF. For the CDR3, the DNA is TGTGCCAGCAGGGGACGGACAGACTCGAACACCGGGGAGCTGTTTTTT.